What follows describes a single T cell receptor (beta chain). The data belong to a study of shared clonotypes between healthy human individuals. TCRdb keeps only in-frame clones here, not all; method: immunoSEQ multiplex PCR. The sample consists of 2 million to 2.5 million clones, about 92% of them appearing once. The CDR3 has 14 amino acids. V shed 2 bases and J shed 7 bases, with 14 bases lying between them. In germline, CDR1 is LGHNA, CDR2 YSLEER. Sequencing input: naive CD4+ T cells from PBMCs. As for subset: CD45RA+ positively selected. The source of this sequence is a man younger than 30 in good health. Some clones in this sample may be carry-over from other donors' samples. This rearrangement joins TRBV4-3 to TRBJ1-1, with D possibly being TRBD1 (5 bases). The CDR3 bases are TGCGCCAGCAGCCAAAGTTCAGGGTGGAATGAAGCTTTCTTT. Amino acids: CASSQSSGWNEAFF.